The T cell receptor (beta chain) under discussion was sequenced for a study of blood T cell repertoires in COVID-19. Study-wide context: Samples taken during acute and convalescent COVID-19 were collected in the United States, Italy and Spain. T cells, B-cell-depleted T cells, or PBMCs supplied cDNA or gDNA.

Study processing details: It was from reference gene primer amplification that nucleated cell counts were estimated. Profiling relied on immunoSEQ multiplex PCR, and the TCRdb table lists in-frame clones only, not all of them. The V and J calls and clone size come from that table; D and trimming were worked out from the DNA. Among around 270,000 clones listed, about 91% were seen once. The germline V and J ends were trimmed by 2 bases and 4 bases, with 10 bases remaining between them. From germline, CDR1 is SGHDT and CDR2 YYEEEE. This CDR3 is built from 13 residues. Patients in Seattle were enrolled during active infection, then followed longitudinally.

This receptor was taken from a person under 35 with COVID-19, enrolled during active disease. The chain couples TRBV5-6 to TRBJ2-7; tentatively, D is TRBD1 (6 bases). Sequenced: peripheral blood. DNA for the CDR3: TGTGCCAGCAGCTTACAGGGATGGTACGAGCAGTACTTC. Translated: CASSLQGWYEQYF.